This entry lists 22 T cell receptor beta chains sequenced from one sample in a study of CD4+ T cells in melanoma. TCRdb keeps only in-frame clones here, not all; method: immunoSEQ multiplex PCR. The sample contains 9,500 to 13,000 clones, about 70% of which appear only once. Material: cells from a culture (not recorded whether cultured in vitro). Receptor source: a human donor with melanoma.

This clone was found a few times. The chain couples TRBV4-1 to TRBJ2-2; TRBD2 matches 8 bases. After removal of 9 bases from V and 0 bases from J, the junction contained 12 bases not matched to a gene. CDR3 length: 17 residues. From germline, CDR1 is MGHRA and CDR2 YSYEKL. This CDR3 reads CASTRAGDPSNTGELFF. The CDR3 DNA reads as TGCGCCAGTACTAGAGCGGGGGACCCGTCGAACACCGGGGAGCTGTTTTTT.

The chain joins TRBV5-8 to TRBJ1-2; D ambiguous. Per the germline V gene, CDR1 is SGHTS and CDR2 is YDEGEE. Trimming took off 6 bases at V and 6 bases at J, with 18 bases between the two ends. This CDR3 comprises 14 residues. DNA for the CDR3: TGTGCCAGCATCCGAGGTCTGGGAAGTCATGGCTACACCTTC. This sequence encodes CASIRGLGSHGYTF. The complete variable domain, with remaining parts taken from reference TRBV5-8 and TRBJ1-2, reads EAGVTQSPTHLIKTRGQQATLRCSPISGHTSVYWYQQALGLGLQFLLWYDEGEERNRGNFPPRFSGRQFPNYSSELNVNALELEDSALYLCASIRGLGSHGYTFGSGTRLTVV.

This clone has only a few counts. The chain has TRBV11-2 and TRBJ1-2; possible D gene TRBD1, 5 bases. The CDR3 length is 15 residues. Trimming pared 3 bases from V and 2 bases from J, leaving 13 bases between. Germline V gene data show CDR1 as SGHAT and CDR2 as FQNNGV. The CDR3 loop is CASSFMDKGNYGYTF. CDR3 sequence (DNA): TGTGCCAGCAGCTTCATGGACAAGGGGAACTATGGCTACACCTTC.

The chain joins TRBV11-2 to TRBJ1-1; D is unresolved. The V gene's germline CDR1 is SGHAT and CDR2 FQNNGV. CDR3 size: 15 residues. The V gene lost 5 bases and the J gene lost 10 bases, with 23 bases spanning the gap. The CDR3 DNA sequence: TGTGCCAGCAGCCACAGCATTGACTCCCTGGTCGGAGCTTTCTTT. This sequence encodes CASSHSIDSLVGAFF.

The J gene is TRBJ1-1, the V gene TRBV18, with a weak D call TRBD1 (6 bases). Trimming removed 3 bases from V and 0 bases from J, with 8 bases in between. This CDR3 contains 14 residues. Germline V gene lookup returns CDR1 KGHSH and CDR2 LQKENI. Here the CDR3 DNA reads TGTGCCAGCTCACCGACAGGCCTGAACACTGAAGCTTTCTTT. It yields the protein CASSPTGLNTEAFF.

J is TRBJ2-1 and V is TRBV18, with a possible D match to TRBD1 (7 bases). Germline CDR1 and CDR2: KGHSH and LQKENI. This CDR3 is 17 amino acids long. Deletions cut 4 bases from V and 5 bases from J, with 21 bases between. CDR3: CASSLRVRGTDHNEQFF. CDR3 nucleotides: TGTGCCAGCTCACTTAGAGTCCGCGGGACAGACCACAATGAGCAGTTCTTC.

This clone showed up just a few times. As DNA, the CDR3 is TGTGCCACCGCCGGGACAGCCCTCGAAAAACTGTTTTTT. Residues: CATAGTALEKLFF. The chain employs TRBV6-1 and TRBJ1-4; 7 nucleotides line up with TRBD1. The CDR3 is 13 amino acids. Germline loops: CDR1 MNHNS, CDR2 SASEGT. V gave up 10 bases and J gave up 8 bases; unmatched junction bases: 10.

The gene calls are TRBV11-2 and TRBJ1-2; 7 nucleotides agree with TRBD1. The V segment lost 5 bases and the J segment 8 bases; nucleotides outside the gene matches: 11. Germline CDR1 reads SGHAT; CDR2 reads FQNNGV. The CDR3 loop spans 14 amino acids. In DNA form, the CDR3 reads TGTGCCAGCAGCGTGATAAACAGGGGAAGCGGCTACACCTTC. It is translated as CASSVINRGSGYTF.

A single count supports this clone. The chain has TRBV5-4 and TRBJ1-4; 9 bases map to TRBD1. V was clipped by 4 bases and J by 7 bases; unmatched bases: 11. The germline CDR1 and CDR2 sequences are SGHNT and YYREEE (reference sequence). This CDR3 has 16 residues. In DNA, the CDR3 is TGTGCCAGCAGCACCCGTCGACAGGGGGGGAGTGAAAAACTGTTTTTT. It codes for CASSTRRQGGSEKLFF.

A word on this clone: A junction end diverges from the germline sequence, so it may reflect a read error. This sequence joins TRBV9 and TRBJ2-5, with 9 nucleotides matching TRBD2. Germline V gives CDR1 SGDLS, CDR2 YYNGEE. The CDR3 spans 16 residues. In nucleotides, the CDR3 is TGTGCCAGCAGCGTCGGTTGGCGGGGGGGCCAAAAGACCCAGTACTTC. Its protein product is CASSVGWRGGQKTQYF.

The gene calls are TRBV30 and TRBJ1-2, with D possibly being TRBD1 (5 bases). The length of the CDR3 is 16 residues. Germline V lookup: CDR1 GTSNPN, CDR2 SVGIG (reference sequence). The ends were cut back, 2 bases at V and 1 base at J, with 17 bases in the middle. The CDR3 bases are TGTGCCTGGAGTCAAGCGGGGGGGAGGAGTAACTATGGCTACACCTTC. Amino acids: CAWSQAGGRSNYGYTF.

This clone was seen only once. The rearrangement joins TRBV28 to TRBJ1-6, with D hard to call. In germline, CDR1 is MDHEN, CDR2 SYDVKM. The CDR3 extends over 17 amino acids. V lost 6 bases, J lost 0 bases, and 15 bases lay in between. The CDR3 sequence: CASRSDGALSYNSPLHF. Written as DNA, the CDR3 is TGTGCCAGCAGGTCGGACGGAGCCCTCTCCTATAATTCACCCCTCCACTTT. The whole variable domain, remainder taken from reference TRBV28 and TRBJ1-6, is DVKVTQSSRYLVKRTGEKVFLECVQDMDHENMFWYRQDPGLGLRLIYFSYDVKMKEKGDIPEGYSVSREKKERFSLILESASTNQTSMYLCASRSDGALSYNSPLHFGNGTRLTVT.

This clone showed up just a few times. This chain joins TRBV5-1 and TRBJ2-2; 10 positions agree with TRBD2. The V and J ends lost 4 bases and 3 bases, in that order; junction bases with no gene match: 3. The CDR3 contains 15 residues. The germline CDR1 and CDR2 sequences are SGHRS and YFSETQ. CDR3: CASSTGLADTGELFF. The CDR3 coding sequence is TGCGCCAGCAGCACCGGACTAGCGGACACCGGGGAGCTGTTTTTT.

The rearrangement uses TRBV5-1 and TRBJ2-3; the D is unclear. Germline V gene sequence: CDR1 SGHRS, CDR2 YFSETQ. CDR3 length equals 14 residues. Trimming cost V 0 bases and J 1 base, with 6 bases left between them. The CDR3 sequence: CASSLEGGTDTQYF. The CDR3 DNA reads as TGCGCCAGCAGCTTGGAAGGTGGCACAGATACGCAGTATTTT.

The chain couples TRBV30 to TRBJ1-3, with D tentatively TRBD1 (5 bases). V lost 5 bases and J 7 bases, leaving 12 bases between the germline ends. The CDR3 sequence is 12 residues long. Looked up from germline, CDR1 is GTSNPN and CDR2 is SVGIG (reference sequence). The CDR3 spells CAWGTAGNTIYF. The CDR3 nucleotides read TGTGCCTGGGGGACTGCGGGCAACACCATATATTTT.

The chain links TRBV21-1 to TRBJ1-6. TRBV21-1 is reported as a pseudogene. This CDR3 spans 15 amino acids. The CDR3 loop is CASSKTDPPNSPLHF. As DNA, the CDR3 is TGTGCCAGCAGCAAGACGGACCCTCCTAATTCACCCCTCCACTTT.

This clone is deemed medium-sized. The chain uses TRBV6-1 and TRBJ1-5; D might be TRBD1 (6 bases). This CDR3 comprises 14 residues. V was trimmed by 7 bases and J by 1 base, leaving 11 bases between them. Germline V gene sequence: CDR1 MNHNS, CDR2 SASEGT. The DNA of the CDR3 is TGTGCCAGCAATCCGGACAGAAGCAATCAGCCCCAGCATTTT. Its translation is CASNPDRSNQPQHF.

The chain employs TRBV6-1 and TRBJ2-2; perhaps TRBD1 as D (5 bases). V was trimmed by 6 bases and J by 1 base, leaving 9 bases between them. CDR3 size: 14 residues. Germline V gene lookup returns CDR1 MNHNS and CDR2 SASEGT. The CDR3 protein is CASRGDRNTGELFF. For the CDR3, the DNA is TGTGCCAGCAGGGGCGACAGGAACACCGGGGAGCTGTTTTTT.

This rearrangement joins TRBV18 to TRBJ2-1, with D possibly matching TRBD1 (6 bases). This CDR3 is built from 14 residues. Germline CDR1 KGHSH, CDR2 LQKENI. V was clipped by 3 bases and J by 6 bases, with 12 bases between them. The CDR3 spells CASSPGDTGNEQFF. The CDR3 DNA is TGTGCCAGCTCACCCGGGGACACTGGCAATGAGCAGTTCTTC.

The J gene is TRBJ1-3, the V gene TRBV2; D is possibly TRBD1 (6 bases). The CDR3 is 14 amino acids. Trimming shortened V by 6 bases and J by 2 bases, and 11 bases separated the two germline ends. Germline V gene data show CDR1 as SNHLY and CDR2 as FYNNEI. The CDR3 DNA follows: TGTGCCAGCAGACCACAGGGCCCTGGAAACACCATATATTTT. Residues: CASRPQGPGNTIYF. The entire variable domain, with the rest obtained from reference TRBV2 and TRBJ1-3, is as follows: EPEVTQTPSHQVTQMGQEVILRCVPISNHLYFYWYRQILGQKVEFLVSFYNNEISEKSEIFDDQFSVERPDGSNFTLKIRSTKLEDSAMYFCASRPQGPGNTIYFGEGSWLTVV.

The J gene is TRBJ1-3, the V gene TRBV30, with unresolved D. CDR3 length: 11 residues. Trimming cost V 3 bases and J 6 bases, with 6 bases left between them. Germline V lookup: CDR1 GTSNPN, CDR2 SVGIG (reference sequence). CDR3 protein: CAWRGTNTIYF. CDR3 in DNA: TGTGCCTGGAGGGGAACAAACACCATATATTTT.

This clone has a handful of counts. The chain recombines TRBV5-4 with TRBJ1-2; a possible D gene is TRBD1 (5 bases). The germline V gene has CDR1 SGHNT and CDR2 YYREEE (reference sequence). Trimming stripped 4 bases from V and 5 bases from J, with 18 bases between. The CDR3 totals 15 residues. The CDR3 DNA is TGTGCCAGCAGCCCTCAGGGCTTCTCGGGTTATGGCTACACCTTC. Its protein product is CASSPQGFSGYGYTF.